These 20 T cell receptor beta chains came from one sample sequenced in a study of CD8+CD57+ T cells in acquired aplastic anemia. CDR3 and TCR beta VDJ profiling relied on a genomic DNA template. MiXCR, applied by TCRdb to the reads, yields one record per CDR3 protein. The sample lists about 130,000 distinct CDR3 sequences; about half were seen once. Sequencing was done on a sample of sorted CD4+, CD8+, or CD8+CD57+ T cells (not recorded which) from PBMCs. The receptors stem from a human donor in good health, serving as a control.

This clonotype was seen a few times. The DNA for the CDR3 is TGTGCCATCAGTTTGGACAGGGGGGTCGAAAAACTGTTTTTT. It is translated as CAISLDRGVEKLFF. The V and J genes are TRBV10-3 and TRBJ1-4; 10 nucleotides align to TRBD1. The CDR3 is 14 residues long. CDR1 is ENHRY and CDR2 is SYGVKD in the germline V gene. J gave up 8 bases and V 5 bases, and 5 bases lay outside the gene matches.

This clonotype appeared many times. V gene TRBV12-3 or TRBV12-4 combines with J gene TRBJ2-5; TRBD2 aligns across 9 bases. J lost 0 bases, V lost 1 base, and 3 bases had no gene match. This CDR3 is built from 16 residues. CDR3 nucleotides: TGTGCCAGCAGTTTAGGGCTAGCGGGGAACCAAGAGACCCAGTACTTC. Translated: CASSLGLAGNQETQYF.

DNA of the CDR3: TGCAGCGTTGAAGGAGATAGCGGGGAGTCCTACGAGCAGTACTTC. Amino acids: CSVEGDSGESYEQYF. This sequence joins TRBV29-1 and TRBJ2-7; 8 bases fit TRBD2. V trimming: 1 base; J trimming: 1 base; junction bases outside the gene matches: 6. The CDR3 contains 15 residues. Germline CDR1 reads SQVTM; CDR2 reads ANQGSEA.

This clonotype has only a few counts. The chain joins TRBV2 to TRBJ1-6, with D possibly matching TRBD1 (5 bases). The CDR3 consists of 14 residues. CDR1 and CDR2 from the germline V gene are SNHLY and FYNNEI. Trimming took off 8 bases at V and 9 bases at J, with 17 bases between the two ends. CDR3: CASEGAGTGSPLHF. Here the CDR3 DNA reads TGTGCCAGCGAGGGAGCAGGGACCGGTTCACCCCTCCACTTT.

This clonotype was observed at least ten times. V and J are TRBV9 and TRBJ2-5; 7 bases map to TRBD2. Germline assignment: CDR1 SGDLS and CDR2 YYNGEE. Trimming removed 5 bases from V and 3 bases from J; junction bases left unmatched: 7. The CDR3 length is 14 residues. CDR3 coding DNA: TGTGCCAGCAGTGCTGGTGGGGGGGAAGAGACCCAGTACTTC. It codes for CASSAGGGEETQYF.

The chain carries TRBV4-1 and TRBJ2-7; TRBD1 might be the D (9 bases). V was clipped by 4 bases and J by 3 bases, with 28 bases between them. This CDR3 has 19 residues. Germline CDR1 is MGHRA and CDR2 is YSYEKL. CDR3 bases: TGCGCCAGCAGCCCGGGGGTTGACAGGGGGGGCGGGGGGCTCTACGAGCAGTACTTC. It codes for CASSPGVDRGGGGLYEQYF.

This clonotype was counted ten times or more. V and J are TRBV6-1 and TRBJ1-1, with 10 bases that match TRBD1. This CDR3 is built from 15 residues. V lost 11 bases and J lost 0; bases outside the gene matches: 9. Germline loops: CDR1 MNHNS, CDR2 SASEGT. The CDR3 bases are TGTGCCTCCTCCCGGGACAGGGGCATGAACACTGAAGCTTTCTTT. It translates to CASSRDRGMNTEAFF.

The chain uses TRBV20-1 and TRBJ1-1; the match to TRBD1 covers 8 bases. Trimming cost V 0 bases and J 1 base; bases outside gene matches: 7. This CDR3 spans 16 amino acids. Per the germline V gene, CDR1 is DFQATT and CDR2 is SNEGSKA (reference sequence). In nucleotides, the CDR3 is TGCAGTGCTAGAGATGGGACAGGTGGGACGAACACTGAAGCTTTCTTT. Translating it yields CSARDGTGGTNTEAFF.

Details on this clonotype: The CDR3 carries no conserved terminal phenylalanine or tryptophan, so it likely arises from a read error. Because the CDR3's place on the DNA is in doubt, the DNA is left out and the CDR3 is given as listed by TCRdb. The chain combines TRBV10-3 with TRBJ1-1. The CDR3 is 11 amino acids in total, end residues counted. Looked up from germline, CDR1 is ENHRY and CDR2 is SYGVKD. CDR3 loop: CAISESSKMIL.

A few counts support this clonotype. The chain has TRBV10-3 and TRBJ2-7, with D possibly matching TRBD1 (6 bases). CDR3 length: 14 residues. Trimming pared 4 bases from V and 2 bases from J, leaving 12 bases between. CDR1 ENHRY and CDR2 SYGVKD come from the germline V gene. Here the CDR3 reads CAISGNHRAYEQYF. CDR3 bases: TGTGCCATCAGTGGAAACCACAGGGCCTACGAGCAGTACTTC.

This rearrangement joins TRBV20-1 to TRBJ1-5; D is unresolved. With 5 bases removed from V and 0 bases from J, the gap between germline ends came to 20 bases. CDR1 is DFQATT and CDR2 is SNEGSKA in the germline V gene (reference sequence). The CDR3 is made up of 17 amino acids. Here the CDR3 DNA reads TGCAGTGCTCACGATGCGGGTGGAGACTATAGCAATCAGCCCCAGCATTTT. Its protein is CSAHDAGGDYSNQPQHF.

This clonotype showed up just a few times. The V call is TRBV4-1, the J call TRBJ2-7; D remains unclear. The CDR3 has 15 amino acids. V was clipped by 0 bases and J by 3 bases, with 12 bases between them. Germline CDR1 is MGHRA and CDR2 is YSYEKL. CDR3 region: CASSQEHRAIYEQYF. CDR3 bases: TGCGCCAGCAGCCAAGAGCACCGGGCTATCTACGAGCAGTACTTC.

The sample holds many counts of this clonotype. The chain links TRBV29-1 to TRBJ1-4; no reliable D call. Germline CDR1 SQVTM, CDR2 ANQGSEA. Trimming left V 4 bases short and J 8 bases short, with 14 bases between. The CDR3 is 13 amino acids. The CDR3 bases are TGCAGCGTTGTTAGGCTCGGGAACGAAAAACTGTTTTTT. This translates into CSVVRLGNEKLFF.

The rearrangement joins TRBV18 to TRBJ2-2, with a tentative D call TRBD1 (6 bases). V lost 3 bases, J lost 4 bases, and 9 bases lay in between. This CDR3 contains 14 residues. Germline loops: CDR1 KGHSH, CDR2 LQKENI. This CDR3 is CASSPGQTTGELFF. CDR3 DNA sequence: TGTGCCAGCTCACCTGGACAGACCACCGGGGAGCTGTTTTTT.

This clonotype was detected ten times or more. The chain recombines TRBV7-2 with TRBJ1-3; D is ambiguous. Germline-derived CDR1 and CDR2 are SGHTA and FQGNSA. The CDR3 totals 13 residues. Trimming stripped 3 bases from V and 3 bases from J, with 6 bases between. CDR3 residues: CASSFGRGNTIYF. The DNA for the CDR3 is TGTGCCAGCAGCTTTGGCCGTGGAAACACCATATATTTT. The complete variable domain, with remaining parts taken from reference TRBV7-2 and TRBJ1-3, reads GAGVSQSPSNKVTEKGKDVELRCDPISGHTALYWYRQSLGQGLEFLIYFQGNSAPDKSGLPSDRFSAERTGGSVSTLTIQRTQQEDSAVYLCASSFGRGNTIYFGEGSWLTVV.

This clonotype was seen ten or more times. The J gene is TRBJ2-2, the V gene TRBV14; D is perhaps TRBD1 (6 bases). This CDR3 has 19 amino acids. Germline loops: CDR1 SGHDN, CDR2 FVKESK. Trimming stripped 1 base from V and 1 base from J, with 19 bases between. CDR3 in amino acids: CASSQASRGGRRNTGELFF. In DNA form, the CDR3 reads TGTGCCAGCAGCCAAGCATCTAGAGGGGGTCGACGGAACACCGGGGAGCTGTTTTTT.

This clonotype showed up many times. CDR3 region: CASSPPGTGYGYTF. CDR3 coding DNA: TGTGCCAGCAGTCCCCCCGGGACAGGCTATGGCTACACCTTC. The rearrangement joins TRBV7-2 to TRBJ1-2; 8 bases map to TRBD1. Germline V gene data show CDR1 as SGHTA and CDR2 as FQGNSA. CDR3 length equals 14 residues. The junction had 7 bases not matched to a gene; V was cut back by 6 bases and J by 4 bases.

Details on this clonotype: The CDR3 end shows no conserved phenylalanine or tryptophan, and so a read error is likely. V usage is TRBV4-3 and J usage is TRBJ1-1; D may be TRBD1 (5 bases). This CDR3 spans 14 amino acids. Trimming left V 6 bases short and J 0 bases short, with 11 bases between. Germline CDR1 and CDR2: LGHNA and YSLEER. CDR3 DNA sequence: TGCGCCAGCAGGCAGAGGGGCATGAACACTGAAGCTTTCTCT. Its protein is CASRQRGMNTEAFS.

This sequence joins TRBV9 and TRBJ1-4; D not resolved. The CDR3 is 15 amino acids. The V end lost 4 bases, the J end lost 0 bases, and 10 bases lay between the germline ends. Germline-derived CDR1 and CDR2 are SGDLS and YYNGEE. CDR3 in DNA: TGTGCCAGCAGCACCGGACTTACAACTAATGAAAAACTGTTTTTT. The encoded protein is CASSTGLTTNEKLFF.

The V gene is TRBV5-3, the J gene TRBJ1-2; D call uncertain. TRBV5-3 is given ORF status, its function remaining uncertain. This CDR3 comprises 12 residues. Trimming took 8 bases from V and 8 from J, leaving 16 bases between them. The CDR3 spells CASSLSVQGYTF. CDR3 coding DNA: TGTGCCAGCAGCCTCAGTGTTCAGGGCTACACCTTC.